These T cell receptor beta chains were read from a single sample in a study of blood T cell repertoires in COVID-19. The data were produced by immunoSEQ multiplex PCR, yet TCRdb's version contains in-frame clones alone and is incomplete. The profile covers 200,000 to 300,000 clones, with about 87% appearing a single time and under 2.5% taken by the ten largest. The sequenced material came from PBMCs or T cells enriched from blood (not recorded which). These receptors were collected from a woman between 40 and 50 years old with acute COVID-19. CDR3s include the opening cysteine and the closing phenylalanine or tryptophan. Each record gives: CDR3 DNA, CDR3 protein, J gene, D gene, CDR3 length, V gene, clone size. The D gene is left open where the match is weak. Some rows have no size entry. The others give once, few or many, or a class for an expanded clone.

TGTGCCACCTTTTACCCTAGGGGGTCCTACAATGAGCAGTTCTTC	CATFYPRGSYNEQFF	TRBJ2-1	NA	15	TRBV7-9	NA
TGTGCCAGCAGCTTAAGACAGGGGGGCACAGATACGCAGTATTTT	CASSLRQGGTDTQYF	TRBJ2-3	TRBD1	15	TRBV7-9	NA
TGCGCCAGCAGCTTGGCAGGGGTCGAGACCCAGTACTTC	CASSLAGVETQYF	TRBJ2-5	NA	13	TRBV5-1	NA
TGTGCCATCAGTGACTTACCTAGCGGGGGCCTCTACAATGAGCAGTTCTTC	CAISDLPSGGLYNEQFF	TRBJ2-1	TRBD2	17	TRBV10-3	NA
TGTGCCAGTAGTATTCTAAACAGGGCAGGGGAGACCCAGTACTTC	CASSILNRAGETQYF	TRBJ2-5	NA	15	TRBV19	few
TGTGCCAGCAACAAAGGGGGACTAGCGGAGACCCAGTACTTC	CASNKGGLAETQYF	TRBJ2-5	TRBD2	14	TRBV6-5	NA
TGCGCCAGCAGCTTGGTCGGGGGGGTCAAAGAGACCCAGTACTTC	CASSLVGGVKETQYF	TRBJ2-5	TRBD2	15	TRBV5-1	NA
TGTGCCAGTAGTATAGCGCTAGCGGGAGTCCTTGAGCAGTTCTTC	CASSIALAGVLEQFF	TRBJ2-1	TRBD2	15	TRBV19	NA
TGTGCCAGCAGTGGTACAGGATATAGCAATCAGCCCCAGCATTTT	CASSGTGYSNQPQHF	TRBJ1-5	NA	15	TRBV2	NA
TGTGCCAGCAGTTCTATTGACAGACTCTCTGGAAACACCATATATTTT	CASSSIDRLSGNTIYF	TRBJ1-3	NA	16	TRBV6-5	NA
TGTGCCAGCAGCTCAGATGGGGGGAGCTCCTACAATGAGCAGTTCTTC	CASSSDGGSSYNEQFF	TRBJ2-1	NA	16	TRBV7-2	NA
TGTGCCAGCAGCTCCTCGACTCGGGAAAAACTGTTTTTT	CASSSSTREKLFF	TRBJ1-4	NA	13	TRBV7-9	NA
TGTGCCAGCCGGGACAGACTATACGAGCAGTACTTC	CASRDRLYEQYF	TRBJ2-7	TRBD1	12	TRBV6-5	NA
TGTGCCAGCAGCCTCCCATTACTCTCCTACAATGAGCAGTTCTTC	CASSLPLLSYNEQFF	TRBJ2-1	NA	15	TRBV7-2	NA
TGCGCCAGTAGTTTCCGGGATCACAACAATGAGCAGTTCTTC	CASSFRDHNNEQFF	TRBJ2-1	NA	14	TRBV5-1	NA
TGTGCCACCAGCGCGGAACAGGCCATTTATTCACCCCTCCACTTT	CATSAEQAIYSPLHF	TRBJ1-6	NA	15	TRBV15	NA
TGTGCCACCAGCAGAGGTTTCAAGGAGGGTGCCGGGGAGCTGTTTTTT	CATSRGFKEGAGELFF	TRBJ2-2	NA	16	TRBV15	few
TGTGCCAGCACCCACGGACTGATCTATGGCTACACCTTC	CASTHGLIYGYTF	TRBJ1-2	NA	13	TRBV6-6	few
TGTGCCAGCAGCCGGACAGGATACGAGCAGTACTTC	CASSRTGYEQYF	TRBJ2-7	TRBD1	12	TRBV6-2/TRBV6-3	NA
TGTGCCAGCAGTTCGCTCACCGGGACAGGGGGCAATGAGCAGTTCTTC	CASSSLTGTGGNEQFF	TRBJ2-1	TRBD1	16	TRBV6-5	once
TGCGCCAGCAGTTCCACGGGATCTGGGGCCAACGTCCTGACTTTC	CASSSTGSGANVLTF	TRBJ2-6	NA	15	TRBV5-1	NA
TGTGCCAGCAGATCCACCGGGACAGGGGGCCTTGAGGGCTACACCTTC	CASRSTGTGGLEGYTF	TRBJ1-2	TRBD1	16	TRBV2	NA
TGTGCCAGCAAGCGGGGCCCATACACTGAAGCTTTCTTT	CASKRGPYTEAFF	TRBJ1-1	NA	13	TRBV27	NA
TGTGCCAGCAGCGTAGACCCGATTGGCGGGTTGAACACTGAAGCTTTCTTT	CASSVDPIGGLNTEAFF	TRBJ1-1	NA	17	TRBV9	NA